Included here is one T cell receptor (beta chain) sequence, with context. The data originate from a study of blood T cell repertoires in COVID-19. Profiling relied on immunoSEQ multiplex PCR, and the TCRdb table lists in-frame clones only, not all of them. The sample has around 200,000 clones, roughly 90% seen once; the top ten hold around 1.5%. With 1 base removed from V and 0 bases from J, the gap between germline ends came to 12 bases. The CDR3 spans 16 residues. Germline lookup yields CDR1 LGHNA and CDR2 YNFKEQ. Sequenced: peripheral blood. This chain joins TRBV4-2 and TRBJ1-2, with D hard to call. The source is a man between 18 and 29 years old with active or convalescent COVID-19. The CDR3 DNA follows: TGTGCCAGCAGCCAAGGTGCGCCCCGATCTAACTATGGCTACACCTTC. This sequence encodes CASSQGAPRSNYGYTF.